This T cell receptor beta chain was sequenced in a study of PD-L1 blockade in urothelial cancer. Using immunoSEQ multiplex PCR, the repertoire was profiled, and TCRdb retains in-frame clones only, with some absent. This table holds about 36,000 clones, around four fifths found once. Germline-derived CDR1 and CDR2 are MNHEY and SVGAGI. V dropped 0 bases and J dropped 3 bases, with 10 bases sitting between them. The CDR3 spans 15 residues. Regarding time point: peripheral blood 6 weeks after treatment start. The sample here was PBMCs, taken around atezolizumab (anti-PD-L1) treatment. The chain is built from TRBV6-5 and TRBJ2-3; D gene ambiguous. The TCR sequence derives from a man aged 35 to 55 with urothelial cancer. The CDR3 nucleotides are TGTGCCAGCAGTTACTCTTATGAAACAACAGATACGCAGTATTTT. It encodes CASSYSYETTDTQYF.